This T cell receptor (beta chain) was identified during a study of blood T cell repertoires in COVID-19. Study in general: Whether acute or convalescent, the COVID-19 samples came from the United States, Italy and Spain. The cDNA or gDNA used as material had been derived from T cells, B-cell-depleted T cells, or PBMCs.

Per the study methods: Amplified reference gene primers provided the basis for estimating nucleated cell counts. Generated by immunoSEQ multiplex PCR, the TCRdb table keeps only in-frame clones and is missing some. V and J calls and clone size come straight from that table; D and trimming were deduced from the DNA. The data contain approximately 160,000 clones, roughly four fifths of them singletons. V trimming: 1 base; J trimming: 8 bases; junction bases outside the gene matches: 11. This CDR3 has 15 amino acids. Per the germline V gene, CDR1 is GTSNPN and CDR2 is SVGIG (reference sequence). This clonotype was obtained from an older man who had recovered from COVID-19. The chain joins TRBV30 to TRBJ1-2; 9 nucleotides align to TRBD1. Specimen: peripheral blood. The CDR3 protein is CAWSGVKQGAGGYTF. In DNA form, the CDR3 reads TGTGCCTGGAGTGGGGTGAAACAGGGGGCAGGCGGCTACACCTTC. The variable domain in full, with the rest retrieved from reference TRBV30 and TRBJ1-2, is SQTIHQWPATLVQPVGSPLSLECTVEGTSNPNLYWYRQAAGRGLQLLFYSVGIGQISSEVPQNLSASRPQDRQFILSSKKLLLSDSGFYLCAWSGVKQGAGGYTFGSGTRLTVV.